This passage covers 27 T cell receptor beta chains from one sample sequenced in a study of preoperative IRX-2 immunotherapy in early breast cancer. TCRdb's copy holds only in-frame clones and misses some; the assay was immunoSEQ multiplex PCR. The table records approximately 400 clones, around 76% of them present only once. Treatment reported: preoperative locoregional IRX-2 cytokine immunotherapy. Specimen: tumor tissue, collected after IRX-2 immunotherapy. The origin of the receptors is a human donor with breast cancer.

The rearrangement joins TRBV5-1 to TRBJ1-2, with 7 bases matching TRBD1. CDR3 length equals 14 residues. Germline V CDR1 and CDR2: SGHRS, YFSETQ. J was trimmed by 8 bases and V by 3 bases; bases with no gene match: 10. The CDR3 DNA reads TGCGCCAGCAGCTCTGAGACAGGGTCGGAAGGCTACACCTTC. Encoded protein: CASSSETGSEGYTF.

The chain joins TRBV19 to TRBJ1-5; D ambiguous. With 3 bases removed from V and 11 bases from J, the gap between germline ends came to 11 bases. Germline V gives CDR1 LNHDA, CDR2 SQIVND (reference sequence). The CDR3 extends over 12 amino acids. DNA for the CDR3: TGTGCCAGTAGTATTTGGGGAAGAGCCCAGCATTTT. It encodes CASSIWGRAQHF.

The rearrangement joins TRBV5-1 to TRBJ2-1, with 8 nucleotides matching TRBD1. V lost 0 bases, J lost 5 bases, and 4 bases stayed unmatched. The CDR3 is 15 residues long. Germline CDR1 reads SGHRS; CDR2 reads YFSETQ. Here the CDR3 reads CASSLGQGRDNEQFF. The CDR3 DNA reads TGCGCCAGCAGCTTGGGACAGGGGCGGGACAATGAGCAGTTCTTC.

V gene TRBV6-8 combines with J gene TRBJ2-5; D is undetermined. Trimming removed 0 bases at V and 5 bases at J, with 10 bases between. The CDR3 spans 14 residues. Germline lookup yields CDR1 MNHGY and CDR2 SAAAGT. The CDR3 region has the DNA TGTGCCAGCAGTTACTCGGGTAGAACGGAGACCCAGTACTTC. It encodes CASSYSGRTETQYF.

The rearrangement uses TRBV30 and TRBJ1-2; D is unclear. Germline CDR1 and CDR2: GTSNPN and SVGIG (reference sequence). This CDR3 is built from 11 residues. Between the trimmed V and J ends, which lost 2 bases and 8 bases, there was a span of 9 bases. CDR3 DNA sequence: TGTGCCTGGAGTCTATCACCGGGCTACACCTTC. It yields the protein CAWSLSPGYTF.

The rearrangement joins TRBV19 to TRBJ2-7; D is perhaps TRBD2 (7 bases). V was pared by 4 bases and J by 1 base, with 14 bases between. The CDR3 has 15 amino acids. Germline lookup yields CDR1 LNHDA and CDR2 SQIVND (reference sequence). The CDR3 DNA sequence: TGTGCCAGTAGTAAGAACAGGGAGGGTTCCTACGAGCAGTACTTC. Its translation: CASSKNREGSYEQYF.

V usage is TRBV6-8 and J usage is TRBJ2-7, with 7 bases matching TRBD1. The trim removed 1 base at V and 4 bases at J, leaving 10 bases unmatched. Germline CDR1 is MNHGY and CDR2 is SAAAGT. The CDR3 has 16 amino acids. CDR3: CASSYYQTGFQYEQYF. CDR3 DNA sequence: TGTGCCAGCAGTTACTATCAGACAGGGTTCCAATACGAGCAGTACTTC.

The chain is built from TRBV19 and TRBJ2-2; TRBD1 matches at 9 bases. V lost 5 bases and J lost 7; bases outside the gene matches: 5. This CDR3 has 14 residues. Looked up from germline, CDR1 is LNHDA and CDR2 is SQIVND (reference sequence). The CDR3 nucleotides read TGTGCCAGTAGTCCCGGGACAGGGATCGGGGAGCTGTTTTTT. It is translated as CASSPGTGIGELFF.

This sequence joins TRBV11-3 and TRBJ2-3, with TRBD2 as a possible D gene (5 bases). The CDR3 has 16 amino acids. Between the trimmed V and J ends, which lost 8 bases and 1 base, there was a span of 19 bases. Germline assignment: CDR1 SGHNT and CDR2 YENEEA. CDR3 coding DNA: TGTGCCAGCTCGAGCGGAACGGGGATACGCACAGATACGCAGTATTTT. The encoded protein is CASSSGTGIRTDTQYF.

The chain couples TRBV6-8 to TRBJ1-1; 7 nucleotides agree with TRBD1. V was pared by 5 bases and J by 1 base, with 10 bases of the junction left unmatched. The CDR3 spans 16 residues. Per the germline V gene, CDR1 is MNHGY and CDR2 is SAAAGT. The CDR3 nucleotides read TGTGCCAGCAGTCGCCGGACAGGAGGGGCGAACACTGAAGCTTTCTTT. Translated: CASSRRTGGANTEAFF.

This clone ranks as hyperexpanded. The V call is TRBV6-8, the J call TRBJ1-5; D possibly corresponds to TRBD1 (5 bases). Germline V CDR1 and CDR2: MNHGY, SAAAGT. This CDR3 spans 15 amino acids. Trimming pared 7 bases from V and 0 bases from J, leaving 13 bases between. CDR3 DNA: TGTGCCAGCAAGCCCGACAGTAATAGCAATCAGCCCCAGCATTTT. Protein product: CASKPDSNSNQPQHF.

The chain links TRBV6-1 to TRBJ1-4; D possibly corresponds to TRBD1 (5 bases). V was cut by 1 base and J by 5 bases, with 11 bases left in between. CDR1 is MNHNS, CDR2 SASEGT, per germline. CDR3 length equals 15 residues. Here the CDR3 DNA reads TGTGCCAGCAGTGAAGGGGGGAAAGCGAATGAAAAACTGTTTTTT. Protein product: CASSEGGKANEKLFF.

This clone was detected only a few times. The chain links TRBV11-3 to TRBJ1-4; 8 bases line up with TRBD1. Trimming removed 5 bases from V and 3 bases from J; junction bases left unmatched: 5. The CDR3 consists of 15 residues. Germline CDR1 is SGHNT and CDR2 is YENEEA. CDR3 DNA: TGTGCCAGCAGCGACCGACAGGGGTCTAATGAAAAACTGTTTTTT. It encodes CASSDRQGSNEKLFF.

The rearrangement joins TRBV19 to TRBJ1-2; 10 nucleotides agree with TRBD1. Germline CDR1 reads LNHDA; CDR2 reads SQIVND (reference sequence). With V trimmed by 8 bases and J by 2 bases, 2 bases remained unmatched. The length of the CDR3 is 13 residues. The CDR3 here is CASAGQGNYGYTF. Written as DNA, the CDR3 is TGTGCCAGTGCGGGACAGGGGAACTATGGCTACACCTTC.

There are a few counts of this clone. The gene calls are TRBV11-3 and TRBJ1-1; TRBD1 aligns across 8 bases. Germline CDR1 reads SGHNT; CDR2 reads YENEEA. The ends lost 5 bases at V and 5 bases at J; junction bases unmatched: 13. The CDR3 has 16 residues. The CDR3 loop is CASSAGGAGFGTEAFF. The DNA for the CDR3 is TGTGCCAGCAGCGCAGGGGGCGCGGGTTTTGGGACTGAAGCTTTCTTT.

In its sample, this clone was seen once. The CDR3 region has the DNA TGTGCCAGTAGAAAAGGTGGCGGCGTTGCAAACAACAATGAGCAGTTCTTC. It yields the protein CASRKGGGVANNNEQFF. The V call is TRBV19, the J call TRBJ2-1; no clear D gene. Germline V CDR1 and CDR2: LNHDA, SQIVND (reference sequence). V lost 6 bases, J lost 5 bases, and 23 bases lay in between. The CDR3 contains 17 residues.

The rearrangement joins TRBV6-8 to TRBJ2-5, with 7 bases aligning to TRBD2. Germline V gene data show CDR1 as MNHGY and CDR2 as SAAAGT. The junction had 8 bases not matched to a gene; V was cut back by 8 bases and J by 5 bases. The CDR3 loop spans 13 amino acids. In DNA, the CDR3 is TGTGCCAGCTGCGGGGGATTCGGGGAGACCCAGTACTTC. Its translation: CASCGGFGETQYF.

This clone appeared a single time. This chain uses TRBV29-1 with TRBJ2-2; 10 positions match TRBD2. The CDR3 runs to 12 residues. J lost 6 bases, V lost 6 bases, and 1 base had no gene match. The germline CDR1 and CDR2 sequences are SQVTM and ANQGSEA. The CDR3 here is CSVGLAAGELFF. The CDR3 bases are TGCAGCGTCGGACTAGCGGCCGGGGAGCTGTTTTTT.

The chain carries TRBV12-5 and TRBJ1-1; D is unresolved. The CDR3 contains 13 residues. Per the germline V gene, CDR1 is LGHNT and CDR2 is FRNRAP. The CDR3: CASWTWGNTEAFF. The CDR3 nucleotides are TGTGCCAGCTGGACTTGGGGAAACACTGAAGCTTTCTTT.

Turning to this clone: At one boundary the junction diverges from the germline segment, which might be a read error. CDR3 residues: CASNYATALNTEAFF. The DNA of the CDR3 is TGTGCCAGCAATTACGCGACAGCCCTGAACACTGAAGCTTTCTTT. The rearrangement uses TRBV6-8 and TRBJ1-1, with a possible D match to TRBD1 (5 bases). The CDR3 has 15 amino acids. Per the germline V gene, CDR1 is MNHGY and CDR2 is SAAAGT.

This chain connects TRBV7-5 to TRBJ2-1; TRBD1 was called by the table and not checked on the DNA. TRBV7-5 is a pseudogene segment. The CDR3 is 15 amino acids. Here the CDR3 reads CASSLVAGNYNEQFF. In nucleotides, the CDR3 is TGTGCCAGCAGCTTAGTGGCAGGGAACTACAATGAGCAGTTCTTC.

The V and J genes are TRBV19 and TRBJ2-5, with D perhaps TRBD2 (6 bases). The CDR3 is made up of 15 amino acids. V shed 5 bases and J shed 5 bases, with 18 bases lying between them. CDR1 and CDR2 (germline): LNHDA, SQIVND (reference sequence). As DNA, the CDR3 is TGTGCCAGTAGTGTCGGGACTCCTGGGTGGGAGACCCAGTACTTC. Translation: CASSVGTPGWETQYF. The full variable domain, completed using reference TRBV19 and TRBJ2-5, is DGGITQSPKYLFRKEGQNVTLSCEQNLNHDAMYWYRQDPGQGLRLIYYSQIVNDFQKGDIAEGYSVSREKKESFPLTVTSAQKNPTAFYLCASSVGTPGWETQYFGPGTRLLVL.

The J gene is TRBJ2-2, the V gene TRBV6-8; TRBD2 agrees at 8 bases. The CDR3 runs to 15 residues. Germline V gene sequence: CDR1 MNHGY, CDR2 SAAAGT. Trimming took 5 bases from V and 3 from J; bases not matched to a gene: 5. This chain's CDR3 is CASSPRGGHTGELFF. In nucleotides, the CDR3 is TGTGCCAGCAGTCCCCGGGGGGGGCACACCGGGGAGCTGTTTTTT.

The chain carries TRBV6-8 and TRBJ2-3, with 11 bases aligning to TRBD2. Per germline, CDR1 MNHGY and CDR2 SAAAGT. The V segment lost 7 bases and the J segment 1 base; nucleotides outside the gene matches: 4. The CDR3 extends over 15 amino acids. CDR3 region: CASTLLAGGTDTQYF. CDR3 nucleotides: TGTGCCAGCACTTTACTAGCGGGGGGCACAGATACGCAGTATTTT.

The chain uses TRBV6-8 and TRBJ1-2, with D tentatively TRBD1 (5 bases). This CDR3 is built from 15 residues. V dropped 5 bases and J dropped 4 bases, with 17 bases sitting between them. Germline CDR1 and CDR2: MNHGY and SAAAGT. DNA for the CDR3: TGTGCCAGCAGTGGGTATGTCTCAGGGACCTATGGCTACACCTTC. Protein sequence: CASSGYVSGTYGYTF.

This clone appeared a single time. The chain couples TRBV6-8 to TRBJ2-5; D possibly corresponds to TRBD1 (6 bases). CDR1 and CDR2 (germline): MNHGY, SAAAGT. The ends were cut back, 5 bases at V and 5 bases at J, with 18 bases in the middle. There are 15 residues in the CDR3. The CDR3 sequence is CASSGRPGDQETQYF. In DNA form, the CDR3 reads TGTGCCAGCAGTGGAAGGCCAGGGGATCAGGAGACCCAGTACTTC.

This chain links TRBV6-1 with TRBJ1-2; D perhaps matches TRBD1 (5 bases). V was trimmed by 1 base and J by 2 bases, leaving 8 bases between them. CDR1 MNHNS and CDR2 SASEGT come from the germline V gene. The length of the CDR3 is 14 residues. Here the CDR3 DNA reads TGTGCCAGCAGTGAAGAACAGGCAAACTATGGCTACACCTTC. Translating gives CASSEEQANYGYTF.